Each of the 5 T cell receptor beta chains below was sequenced from the same sample in a study of blood T cell repertoires in COVID-19. Repertoires were generated with immunoSEQ multiplex PCR, while TCRdb's copy carries only in-frame clones and drops some. The table has around 80,000 clones, around 89% seen once. What was sequenced was peripheral blood. The receptors were sampled from a man aged 55 to 69 with acute or convalescent COVID-19.

The J gene is TRBJ2-2, the V gene TRBV7-9, with D possibly matching TRBD1 (5 bases). The CDR3 loop spans 16 amino acids. CDR1 is SEHNR, CDR2 FQNEAQ, per germline (reference sequence). Trimming pared 5 bases from V and 5 bases from J, leaving 18 bases between. CDR3 residues: CASSTGRSMGTGELFF. The CDR3 DNA reads as TGTGCCAGCAGCACAGGACGGAGTATGGGTACCGGGGAGCTGTTTTTT.

The V and J genes are TRBV25-1 and TRBJ1-2; D is undetermined. This CDR3 has 13 amino acids. Trimming pared 2 bases from V and 3 bases from J, leaving 7 bases between. Germline values: CDR1 MGHDK, CDR2 SYGVNS. The CDR3 DNA reads TGTGCCAGCAGTGAAACCTCAGACTATGGCTACACCTTC. The encoded protein is CASSETSDYGYTF.

The V call is TRBV7-2, the J call TRBJ2-7, with D tentatively TRBD2 (6 bases). The CDR3 length is 15 residues. CDR1 and CDR2 from the germline V gene are SGHTA and FQGNSA. V lost 1 base to trimming and J lost 3 bases, with 13 bases between them. DNA of the CDR3: TGTGCCAGCAGCTTAGGAACGGGGGTTGACTACGAGCAGTACTTC. As protein: CASSLGTGVDYEQYF.

The chain is built from TRBV9 and TRBJ2-7; 9 bases match TRBD1. The germline V gene has CDR1 SGDLS and CDR2 YYNGEE. J gave up 5 bases and V 4 bases, and 10 bases lay outside the gene matches. The CDR3 totals 15 residues. CDR3 nucleotides: TGTGCCAGCAGCCCGAGACCCGGGGACAGGGACGAGCAGTACTTC. Protein: CASSPRPGDRDEQYF. Full variable domain (rest looked up from reference TRBV9 and TRBJ2-7): DSGVTQTPKHLITATGQRVTLRCSPRSGDLSVYWYQQSLDQGLQFLIQYYNGEERAKGNILERFSAQQFPDLHSELNLSSLELGDSALYFCASSPRPGDRDEQYFGPGTRLTVT.

This chain connects TRBV5-1 to TRBJ2-1; 7 bases map to TRBD2. With 4 bases clipped from V and 6 bases from J, the junction kept 7 bases outside the gene matches. Germline loops: CDR1 SGHRS, CDR2 YFSETQ. The CDR3 loop spans 14 amino acids. The CDR3 bases are TGCGCCAGCAGCCACGGACTAGTTGGCAATGAGCAGTTCTTC. Protein product: CASSHGLVGNEQFF.